Reported below is one T cell receptor (beta chain). Ages ranged from about 18 to 89 years, with residence in around 24 US areas. Participant-given clinical history determined each cohort assignment. Assay: immunoSEQ multiplex PCR; the TCRdb copy retains only in-frame clones and omits some. The sample includes approximately 220,000 clones, 75% to 90% of them seen just once. The data originate from a study of blood T cell repertoires in COVID-19. Study overall: Nucleic acid was either cDNA or gDNA, and it came from T cells, B-cell-depleted T cells, or PBMCs.

Germline V lookup: CDR1 SGDLS, CDR2 YYNGEE. V lost 0 bases and J lost 4, with 13 bases in between. The CDR3 runs to 15 residues. The V and J genes are TRBV9 and TRBJ1-2; tentatively, D is TRBD1 (5 bases). Sequencing was done on a sample of PBMCs or T cells enriched from blood (not recorded which). The sequence was collected from a middle-aged woman with acute COVID-19. CDR3 bases: TGTGCCAGCAGCGTAGTAACAGGCGGCGGCTATGGCTACACCTTC. Translating gives CASSVVTGGGYGYTF.